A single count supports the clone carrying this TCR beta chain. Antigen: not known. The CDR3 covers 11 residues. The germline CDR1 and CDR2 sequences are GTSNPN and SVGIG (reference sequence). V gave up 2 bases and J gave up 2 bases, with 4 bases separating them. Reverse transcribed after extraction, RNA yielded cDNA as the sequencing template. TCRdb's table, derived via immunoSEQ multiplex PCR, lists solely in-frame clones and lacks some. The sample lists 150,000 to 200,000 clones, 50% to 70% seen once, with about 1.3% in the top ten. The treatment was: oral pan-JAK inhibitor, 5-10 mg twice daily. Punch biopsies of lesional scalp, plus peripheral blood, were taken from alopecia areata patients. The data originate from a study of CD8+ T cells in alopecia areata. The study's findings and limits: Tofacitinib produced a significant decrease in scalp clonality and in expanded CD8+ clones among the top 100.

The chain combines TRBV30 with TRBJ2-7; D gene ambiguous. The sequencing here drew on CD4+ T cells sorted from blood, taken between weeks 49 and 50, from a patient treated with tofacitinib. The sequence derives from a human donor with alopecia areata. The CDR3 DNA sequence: TGTGCCTGGAGTACAGCCTACGAGCAGTACTTC. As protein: CAWSTAYEQYF. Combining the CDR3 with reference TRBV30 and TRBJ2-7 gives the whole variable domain SQTIHQWPATLVQPVGSPLSLECTVEGTSNPNLYWYRQAAGRGLQLLFYSVGIGQISSEVPQNLSASRPQDRQFILSSKKLLLSDSGFYLCAWSTAYEQYFGPGTRLTVT.